The 7 T cell receptor beta chains listed next were all sequenced from one sample in a study of blood T cell repertoires in COVID-19. Data came from immunoSEQ multiplex PCR; TCRdb stores just in-frame clones and leaves some out. The table has 150,000 to 180,000 clones, roughly 71% seen once; the top ten hold 3.7%. Sequenced material: peripheral blood. All receptors derive from a woman aged 80 or over with acute or convalescent COVID-19.

As DNA, the CDR3 is TGTGCCTCCTGCCCAGGGGAAGATGGCTACACCTTC. It encodes CASCPGEDGYTF. The chain has TRBV2 and TRBJ1-2; weak D call: TRBD1 (6 bases). CDR1 and CDR2 from the germline V gene are SNHLY and FYNNEI. This CDR3 is 12 amino acids long. V was shortened by 11 bases and J by 6 bases, with 16 bases between the two germline ends.

V and J are TRBV3-1 (or the pseudogene TRBV3-2) and TRBJ1-6, with D unresolved. Trimming left V 2 bases short and J 5 bases short, with 7 bases between. CDR3 length equals 14 residues. Germline V gene lookup returns CDR1 LGHDT and CDR2 YNNKEL (reference sequence). CDR3 protein: CASSQFTDNSPLHF. For the CDR3, the DNA is TGTGCCAGCAGCCAATTTACGGATAATTCACCCCTCCACTTT.

V is TRBV9 and J is TRBJ2-2; 12 positions agree with TRBD2. From germline, CDR1 is SGDLS and CDR2 YYNGEE. With 0 bases clipped from V and 2 bases from J, the junction kept 11 bases outside the gene matches. The CDR3 contains 20 residues. CDR3 loop: CASSVAPASGREKNTGELFF. The CDR3 DNA is TGTGCCAGCAGCGTAGCACCGGCTAGCGGGAGGGAAAAAAACACCGGGGAGCTGTTTTTT.

The genes are TRBV30 and TRBJ2-1, with D possibly TRBD2 on 5 matching bases. This CDR3 is built from 13 residues. Germline lookup yields CDR1 GTSNPN and CDR2 SVGIG (reference sequence). V lost 3 bases to trimming and J lost 7 bases, with 13 bases between them. In DNA, the CDR3 is TGTGCCTGGAGGCGGGTTTTGAGAAATGAGCAGTTCTTC. As protein: CAWRRVLRNEQFF.

The rearrangement uses TRBV18 and TRBJ1-1; TRBD1 aligns across 10 bases. The ends lost 4 bases at V and 5 bases at J; junction bases unmatched: 7. The germline CDR1 and CDR2 sequences are KGHSH and LQKENI. The CDR3 loop spans 15 amino acids. The CDR3 spells CASSQTGGESTEAFF. The CDR3 bases are TGTGCCAGCTCACAGACAGGGGGCGAGTCAACTGAAGCTTTCTTT. Full variable domain (rest looked up from reference TRBV18 and TRBJ1-1): NAGVMQNPRHLVRRRGQEARLRCSPMKGHSHVYWYRQLPEEGLKFMVYLQKENIIDESGMPKERFSAEFPKEGPSILRIQQVVRGDSAAYFCASSQTGGESTEAFFGQGTRLTVV.

The CDR3 sequence is CSASPVNTEAFF. The CDR3 DNA follows: TGCAGTGCTAGTCCAGTGAACACTGAAGCTTTCTTT. This chain joins TRBV20-1 and TRBJ1-1, with unresolved D. Trimming removed 3 bases at V and 0 bases at J, with 5 bases between. The germline V gene has CDR1 DFQATT and CDR2 SNEGSKA (reference sequence). The CDR3 covers 12 residues.

There are a few counts of this clone. The rearrangement joins TRBV27 to TRBJ1-1; TRBD1 might be the D (6 bases). This CDR3 is built from 16 residues. Germline loops: CDR1 MNHEY, CDR2 SMNVEV (reference sequence). V lost 8 bases to trimming and J lost 5 bases, with 24 bases between them. The CDR3 loop reads CASLEEPPGHTTEAFF. The CDR3, as DNA: TGTGCCAGCCTTGAGGAGCCTCCGGGACATACTACTGAAGCTTTCTTT.